The present T cell receptor (beta chain) was sequenced within a study of blood T cell repertoires in COVID-19. Trimming stripped 7 bases from V and 1 base from J, with 13 bases between. There are 14 residues in the CDR3. Germline V gives CDR1 SNHLY, CDR2 FYNNEI. This clone was counted a single time. The data were produced by immunoSEQ multiplex PCR, yet TCRdb's version contains in-frame clones alone and is incomplete. The sample contains tens of thousands of clones, 85% to 90% of which appear only once. The clonotype comes from a man aged 70 or older with active or convalescent COVID-19. V usage is TRBV2 and J usage is TRBJ1-1, with D unresolved. Sequencing was done on a sample of peripheral blood. The CDR3 DNA reads TGTGCCAGCAACCCCGGACTGCCGAACACTGAAGCTTTCTTT. This sequence encodes CASNPGLPNTEAFF.